A single sample gave rise to the 25 T cell receptor beta chains below, sequenced in a study of CD8+ T cells in alopecia areata. It was cDNA, reverse transcribed from extracted RNA, that served as the sequencing template. Sequenced by immunoSEQ multiplex PCR; TCRdb stores in-frame clones only, minus some. The table lists about 110,000 clones, approximately 59% of them singletons. Input material: CD8+ T cells sorted from blood. These receptors were collected from a human donor in good health.

A few counts support this clone. The gene calls are TRBV18 and TRBJ2-5, with D unresolved. Trimming removed 3 bases at V and 2 bases at J, with 4 bases between. In germline, CDR1 is KGHSH, CDR2 LQKENI. CDR3 length: 12 amino acids. CDR3 region: CASSPSQETQYF. For the CDR3, the DNA is TGTGCCAGCTCACCTTCTCAAGAGACCCAGTACTTC. The entire variable domain, with the rest obtained from reference TRBV18 and TRBJ2-5, is as follows: NAGVMQNPRHLVRRRGQEARLRCSPMKGHSHVYWYRQLPEEGLKFMVYLQKENIIDESGMPKERFSAEFPKEGPSILRIQQVVRGDSAAYFCASSPSQETQYFGPGTRLLVL.

This sequence joins TRBV5-6 and TRBJ2-5, with 10 bases fitting TRBD1. With V trimmed by 4 bases and J by 2 bases, 11 bases remained unmatched. Germline CDR1 is SGHDT and CDR2 is YYEEEE. The CDR3 runs to 17 residues. CDR3 sequence (DNA): TGTGCCAGCAGCGAATCCGGGACAGGGGCGCATCAAGAGACCCAGTACTTC. This gives the protein CASSESGTGAHQETQYF.

This clone was detected only a few times. The V and J genes are TRBV27 and TRBJ2-1, with 11 bases lining up with TRBD2. Germline CDR1 is MNHEY and CDR2 is SMNVEV (reference sequence). The CDR3 has 15 amino acids. With V trimmed by 3 bases and J by 3 bases, 1 base remained unmatched. The CDR3, as DNA: TGTGCCAGCAGTTTTGGGACTAGCGGCTACAATGAGCAGTTCTTC. It translates to CASSFGTSGYNEQFF.

This clone was counted only a few times. The rearrangement links TRBV6-6 to TRBJ1-1; no reliable D call. This CDR3 comprises 13 residues. V was pared by 6 bases and J by 1 base, with 9 bases between. Germline V lookup: CDR1 MNHNY, CDR2 SVGAGI (reference sequence). This chain's CDR3 is CASRATANTEAFF. CDR3 in DNA: TGTGCCAGCAGGGCCACAGCGAACACTGAAGCTTTCTTT.

The rearrangement links TRBV6-5 to TRBJ1-5, with D perhaps TRBD1 (5 bases). Germline-derived CDR1 and CDR2 are MNHEY and SVGAGI. The CDR3 is made up of 14 amino acids. V lost 6 bases to trimming and J lost 3 bases, with 12 bases between them. The CDR3 DNA is TGTGCCAGCAGCCCCGGGGGTCCCAATCAGCCCCAGCATTTT. Encoded protein: CASSPGGPNQPQHF.

V is TRBV7-6 and J is TRBJ2-1; possibly TRBD1 for D (5 bases). The CDR3 runs 15 residues. V gave up 0 bases and J gave up 1 base, with 7 bases separating them. In germline, CDR1 is SGHVS, CDR2 FNYEAQ. CDR3 sequence reads: CASSLAQGSYNEQFF. The CDR3 nucleotides read TGTGCCAGCAGCTTAGCGCAGGGTTCCTACAATGAGCAGTTCTTC. The whole variable domain, filled in from reference TRBV7-6 and TRBJ2-1, reads GAGVSQSPRYKVTKRGQDVALRCDPISGHVSLYWYRQALGQGPEFLTYFNYEAQQDKSGLPNDRFSAERPEGSISTLTIQRTEQRDSAMYRCASSLAQGSYNEQFFGPGTRLTVL.

V gene TRBV6-5 combines with J gene TRBJ2-1; maybe TRBD1 (7 bases). The CDR3 extends over 15 amino acids. The germline gives CDR1 MNHEY, CDR2 SVGAGI. The V gene lost 10 bases and the J gene lost 8 bases, with 24 bases spanning the gap. For the CDR3, the DNA is TGTGCCACCACCCTTTGGCACAGGGGAGGTCATGAGCAGTTCTTC. Translating it yields CATTLWHRGGHEQFF.

This clone was seen more than once but under ten times. The CDR3 DNA is TGTGCCAGCACCGCCGGGACAGGGGATGAAAAACTGTTTTTT. Residues: CASTAGTGDEKLFF. V gene TRBV7-6 combines with J gene TRBJ1-4, with 10 bases aligning to TRBD1. CDR3 length: 14 residues. From germline, CDR1 is SGHVS and CDR2 FNYEAQ. The V gene end was trimmed by 7 bases and the J gene end by 6 bases; junction bases not matched to a gene: 5.

The CDR3 region has the DNA TGCAGCGTTGCGATGCCGGGGCCTGGGGCCAACGTCCTGACTTTC. This codes for CSVAMPGPGANVLTF. The chain employs TRBV29-1 and TRBJ2-6; D may correspond to TRBD1 or TRBD2 (5 bases each). The CDR3 has 15 residues. Trimming took 4 bases from V and 2 from J, leaving 12 bases between them. Looked up from germline, CDR1 is SQVTM and CDR2 is ANQGSEA.

This clone was found a few times. V is TRBV2 and J is TRBJ2-3; 7 positions agree with TRBD2. Germline-derived CDR1 and CDR2 are SNHLY and FYNNEI. This CDR3 comprises 15 residues. V lost 0 bases, J lost 0 bases, and 0 bases stayed unmatched. The DNA of the CDR3 is TGTGCCAGCAGTGAAGCAGCGGGGAGCACAGATACGCAGTATTTT. Translated: CASSEAAGSTDTQYF.

The gene calls are TRBV9 and TRBJ1-2; D unresolved. This CDR3 has 12 amino acids. CDR1 is SGDLS and CDR2 is YYNGEE in the germline V gene. Trimming shortened V by 4 bases and J by 8 bases, and 12 bases separated the two germline ends. Here the CDR3 reads CASSYLTRGYTF. CDR3 coding DNA: TGTGCCAGCAGCTACCTGACTAGAGGCTACACCTTC.

The chain carries TRBV5-4 and TRBJ1-2; D call uncertain. V lost 0 bases, J lost 1 base, and 13 bases lay in between. The germline V gene has CDR1 SGHNT and CDR2 YYREEE (reference sequence). This CDR3 spans 16 amino acids. The CDR3 region is CASSLGGTQYNYGYTF. The CDR3 DNA is TGTGCCAGCAGCTTGGGGGGAACCCAGTATAACTATGGCTACACCTTC.

V usage is TRBV19 and J usage is TRBJ2-1, with TRBD2 as a possible D gene (7 bases). Germline V gives CDR1 LNHDA, CDR2 SQIVND (reference sequence). Trimming took off 1 base at V and 7 bases at J, with 20 bases between the two ends. This CDR3 has 17 amino acids. This CDR3 reads CASSIAGGLGSGNEQFF. CDR3 nucleotides: TGTGCCAGTAGTATAGCGGGGGGCCTAGGTTCGGGGAATGAGCAGTTCTTC.

V usage is TRBV2 and J usage is TRBJ1-1; weak D call: TRBD1 (5 bases). The germline V gene encodes CDR1 SNHLY and CDR2 FYNNEI. There are 15 residues in the CDR3. V was trimmed by 3 bases and J by 11 bases, leaving 22 bases between them. The CDR3, as DNA: TGTGCCAGCAGTGATCGCGGTCGTCAGGGCTGGTCGGCTTTCTTT. This gives the protein CASSDRGRQGWSAFF.

The J gene is TRBJ2-1, the V gene TRBV5-6, with 11 bases identical to TRBD2. This CDR3 region has 19 residues. Germline CDR1 SGHDT, CDR2 YYEEEE. Trimming cost V 0 bases and J 2 bases; bases outside gene matches: 10. The CDR3 loop reads CASSLELAGGPGTYNEQFF. The CDR3 nucleotides read TGTGCCAGCAGCTTGGAGCTAGCGGGGGGCCCCGGGACCTACAATGAGCAGTTCTTC.

V usage is TRBV5-6 and J usage is TRBJ1-2, with TRBD1 matching over 11 bases. The length of the CDR3 is 16 residues. In germline, CDR1 is SGHDT, CDR2 YYEEEE. The ends lost 4 bases at V and 7 bases at J; junction bases unmatched: 12. CDR3 in amino acids: CASSDSVSGTGGGYTF. In nucleotides, the CDR3 is TGTGCCAGCAGCGATAGTGTTTCCGGGACAGGGGGTGGCTACACCTTC.

V is TRBV13 and J is TRBJ2-3, with TRBD2 identical over 8 bases. The V and J ends lost 0 bases and 2 bases, in that order; junction bases with no gene match: 7. In germline, CDR1 is PRHDT, CDR2 FYEKMQ (reference sequence). The CDR3 loop spans 17 amino acids. CDR3 protein: CASSLGRSGGHTDTQYF. The CDR3 bases are TGTGCCAGCAGCTTAGGCAGAAGCGGGGGTCACACAGATACGCAGTATTTT.

This clone turned up a few times. The J gene is TRBJ1-5, the V gene TRBV14; D call uncertain. The V gene's germline CDR1 is SGHDN and CDR2 FVKESK. The ends were cut back, 0 bases at V and 1 base at J, with 10 bases in the middle. The CDR3 sequence is 16 residues long. The CDR3 here is CASSQEPRFSNQPQHF. Written as DNA, the CDR3 is TGTGCCAGCAGCCAAGAACCCAGGTTCAGCAATCAGCCCCAGCATTTT.

The sample holds a few counts of this clone. The chain carries TRBV5-4 and TRBJ2-5, with 7 positions matching TRBD2. The trim removed 0 bases at V and 2 bases at J, leaving 7 bases unmatched. The CDR3 totals 16 residues. In germline, CDR1 is SGHNT, CDR2 YYREEE (reference sequence). The CDR3 region is CASSLAITGGQETQYF. CDR3 nucleotides: TGTGCCAGCAGCTTGGCTATAACGGGGGGACAAGAGACCCAGTACTTC.

This rearrangement joins TRBV7-2 to TRBJ2-7; tentatively, D is TRBD2 (6 bases). The CDR3 extends over 13 amino acids. Germline V gene sequence: CDR1 SGHTA, CDR2 FQGNSA. V dropped 1 base and J dropped 5 bases, with 9 bases sitting between them. CDR3 nucleotide sequence: TGTGCCAGCAGCTTAGTTGGCGGGGACGAGCAGTACTTC. This gives the protein CASSLVGGDEQYF.

The chain is built from TRBV7-9 and TRBJ2-3, with D unresolved. This CDR3 has 12 residues. Germline lookup yields CDR1 SEHNR and CDR2 FQNEAQ (reference sequence). V dropped 6 bases and J dropped 7 bases, with 11 bases sitting between them. The CDR3 reads CASRNAPHTQYF. In DNA, the CDR3 is TGTGCCAGCAGAAACGCCCCTCATACGCAGTATTTT. Full variable domain (rest looked up from reference TRBV7-9 and TRBJ2-3): DTGVSQNPRHKITKRGQNVTFRCDPISEHNRLYWYRQTLGQGPEFLTYFQNEAQLEKSRLLSDRFSAERPKGSFSTLEIQRTEQGDSAMYLCASRNAPHTQYFGPGTRLTVL.

The chain uses TRBV30 and TRBJ1-2, with 8 nucleotides matching TRBD1. CDR3 length: 13 amino acids. Germline CDR1 reads GTSNPN; CDR2 reads SVGIG (reference sequence). The ends lost 0 bases at V and 8 bases at J; junction bases unmatched: 5. The CDR3 sequence is CAWSVLRQGGYTF. The CDR3 DNA is TGTGCCTGGAGTGTATTGCGACAGGGGGGCTACACCTTC.

The V and J genes are TRBV4-3 and TRBJ2-1; 9 bases match TRBD1. Germline loops: CDR1 LGHNA, CDR2 YSLEER. V lost 4 bases and J lost 5; bases outside the gene matches: 6. The CDR3 length is 15 residues. CDR3: CASSRGTGRNNEQFF. CDR3 bases: TGCGCCAGCAGCCGTGGGACAGGGAGGAACAATGAGCAGTTCTTC.

The rearrangement uses TRBV29-1 and TRBJ1-1; D ambiguous. Trimming took off 6 bases at V and 0 bases at J, with 14 bases between the two ends. Germline-derived CDR1 and CDR2 are SQVTM and ANQGSEA. The CDR3 runs 14 residues. DNA for the CDR3: TGCAGCGTAAGGGCAGGCCTCATGAACACTGAAGCTTTCTTT. It yields the protein CSVRAGLMNTEAFF.

The chain carries TRBV9 and TRBJ2-1; 9 bases line up with TRBD2. Trimming took 3 bases from V and 2 from J; bases not matched to a gene: 3. Germline-derived CDR1 and CDR2 are SGDLS and YYNGEE. CDR3 length: 15 residues. The CDR3 sequence is CASSGSGGTYNEQFF. CDR3 DNA sequence: TGTGCCAGCAGCGGAAGCGGGGGGACCTACAATGAGCAGTTCTTC.